The T cell receptor (beta chain) described here comes from a study of T cell repertoires in cytomegalovirus infection. This clonotype was counted between two and nine times. Its antigen remains unidentified. The V end lost 3 bases, the J end lost 3 bases, and 21 bases lay between the germline ends. The CDR3 contains 17 residues. Germline V gives CDR1 KGHSH, CDR2 LQKENI. TCRdb independently ran MiXCR on the reads; one entry per CDR3 protein. Of about 71,000 distinct CDR3 sequences listed, approximately 22% were seen once; the top ten hold roughly two thirds. Sample: CD8+ T cells from cultured PBMCs, taken from culture after CMV antigen stimulation. The chain couples TRBV18 to TRBJ2-7, with D perhaps TRBD1 (5 bases). The sequence derives from a human donor in good health (CMV status not recorded). Some clones in this sample may be carry-over from other donors' samples. In DNA form, the CDR3 reads TGTGCCAGCTCACCCCAATCAGAGGCAGGGATCGGCTACGAGCAGTACTTC. Translated, it gives CASSPQSEAGIGYEQYF.